This T cell receptor (beta chain) was obtained from a study of cytomegalovirus exposure and HLA in healthy donors. The PCR employed 60 Vbeta primers together with 13 Jbeta primers. Profiled with immunoSEQ multiplex PCR; TCRdb holds only in-frame clones, not every one. The sample has around 170,000 clones; roughly 80% are singletons. The V end was cut by 6 bases, the J end by 6 bases, with 21 bases between. The germline V gene encodes CDR1 SEHNR and CDR2 FQNEAQ (reference sequence). CDR3 size: 15 residues. The sequenced sample consisted of PBMCs. The chain employs TRBV7-9 and TRBJ2-7; maybe TRBD2 (5 bases). The TCR sequence derives from a woman aged 50 to 60 in good health and CMV-seronegative. CDR3 sequence (DNA): TGTGCCAGCAGACCAGCGGATGGCCCCAGGAGCGAGCAGTACTTC. Amino acid sequence: CASRPADGPRSEQYF.